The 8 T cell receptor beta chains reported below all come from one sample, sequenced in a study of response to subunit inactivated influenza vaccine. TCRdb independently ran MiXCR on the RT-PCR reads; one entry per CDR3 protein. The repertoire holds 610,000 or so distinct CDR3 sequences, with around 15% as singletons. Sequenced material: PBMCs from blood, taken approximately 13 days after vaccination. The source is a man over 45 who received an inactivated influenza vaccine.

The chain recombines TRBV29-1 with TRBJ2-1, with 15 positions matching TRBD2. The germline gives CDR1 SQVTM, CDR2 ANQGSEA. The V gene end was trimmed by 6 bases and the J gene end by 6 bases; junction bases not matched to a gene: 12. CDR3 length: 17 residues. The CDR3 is CSVRTGLAGGPGNEQFF. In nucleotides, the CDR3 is TGCAGCGTCCGGACTGGACTAGCGGGAGGGCCGGGCAATGAGCAGTTCTTC.

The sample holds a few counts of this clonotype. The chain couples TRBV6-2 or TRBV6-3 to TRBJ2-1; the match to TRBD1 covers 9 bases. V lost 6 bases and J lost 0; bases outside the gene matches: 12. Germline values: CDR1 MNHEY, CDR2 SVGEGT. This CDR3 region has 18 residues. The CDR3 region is CASSSDRGRVSSYNEQFF. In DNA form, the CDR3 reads TGTGCCAGCAGCTCGGACAGGGGAAGGGTTAGCTCCTACAATGAGCAGTTCTTC.

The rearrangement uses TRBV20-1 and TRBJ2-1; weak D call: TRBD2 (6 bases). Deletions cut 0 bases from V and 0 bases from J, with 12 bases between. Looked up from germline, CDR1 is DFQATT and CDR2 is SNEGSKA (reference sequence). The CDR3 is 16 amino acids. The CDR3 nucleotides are TGCAGTGCTAGAGATGGCGGGATCGGCTCCTACAATGAGCAGTTCTTC. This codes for CSARDGGIGSYNEQFF.

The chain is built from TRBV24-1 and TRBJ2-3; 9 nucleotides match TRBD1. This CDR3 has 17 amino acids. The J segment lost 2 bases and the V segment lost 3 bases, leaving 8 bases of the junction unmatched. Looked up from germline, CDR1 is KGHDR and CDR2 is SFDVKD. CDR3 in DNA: TGTGCCACCAGTGATCGGGACAGGGCCCGCTCCACAGATACGCAGTATTTT. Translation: CATSDRDRARSTDTQYF.

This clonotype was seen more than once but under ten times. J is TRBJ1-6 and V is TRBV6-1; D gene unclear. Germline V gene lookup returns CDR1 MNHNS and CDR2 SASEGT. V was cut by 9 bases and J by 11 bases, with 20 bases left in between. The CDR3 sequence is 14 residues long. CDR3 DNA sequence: TGTGCCAGTTCCCCCATCTCCCCCGGGGCACCCCTCCACTTT. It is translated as CASSPISPGAPLHF.

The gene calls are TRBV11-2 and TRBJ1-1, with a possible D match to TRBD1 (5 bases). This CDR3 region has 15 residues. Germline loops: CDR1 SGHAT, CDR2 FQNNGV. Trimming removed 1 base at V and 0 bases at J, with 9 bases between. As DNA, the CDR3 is TGTGCCAGCAGCTTAGTAGGGGATATGAACACTGAAGCTTTCTTT. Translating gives CASSLVGDMNTEAFF. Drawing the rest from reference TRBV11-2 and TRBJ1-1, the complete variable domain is EAGVAQSPRYKIIEKRQSVAFWCNPISGHATLYWYQQILGQGPKLLIQFQNNGVVDDSQLPKDRFSAERLKGVDSTLKIQPAKLEDSAVYLCASSLVGDMNTEAFFGQGTRLTVV.

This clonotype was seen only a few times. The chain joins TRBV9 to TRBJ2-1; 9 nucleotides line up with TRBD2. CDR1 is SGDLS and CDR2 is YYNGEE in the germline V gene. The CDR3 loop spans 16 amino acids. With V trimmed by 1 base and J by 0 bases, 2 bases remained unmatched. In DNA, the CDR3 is TGTGCCAGCAGCGTAAGGCGGGAGGGCTCCTACAATGAGCAGTTCTTC. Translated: CASSVRREGSYNEQFF.

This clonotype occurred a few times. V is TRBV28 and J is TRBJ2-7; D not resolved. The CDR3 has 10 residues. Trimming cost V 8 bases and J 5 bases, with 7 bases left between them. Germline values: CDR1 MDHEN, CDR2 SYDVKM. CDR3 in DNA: TGTGCCAGCGGGATCAACGAGCAGTACTTC. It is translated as CASGINEQYF. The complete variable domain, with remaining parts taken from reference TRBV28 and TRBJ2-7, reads DVKVTQSSRYLVKRTGEKVFLECVQDMDHENMFWYRQDPGLGLRLIYFSYDVKMKEKGDIPEGYSVSREKKERFSLILESASTNQTSMYLCASGINEQYFGPGTRLTVT.